The 10 T cell receptor beta chains listed next were all sequenced from one sample in a study of blood T cell repertoires in COVID-19. Measured with immunoSEQ multiplex PCR; TCRdb has only the in-frame clones, and not every one. The sample lists over 150,000 clones, almost 85% occurring once. Sequencing was done on a sample of peripheral blood. Receptors originate from a man younger than 35 with active or convalescent COVID-19.

This chain's CDR3 is CASSTYQSPTDTQYF. The CDR3 DNA follows: TGTGCCAGCAGCACCTACCAATCCCCGACAGATACGCAGTATTTT. The chain carries TRBV7-9 and TRBJ2-3; no clear D. The germline V gene encodes CDR1 SEHNR and CDR2 FQNEAQ (reference sequence). CDR3 length: 15 residues. Trimming took off 5 bases at V and 3 bases at J, with 15 bases between the two ends.

V and J are TRBV9 and TRBJ2-1; D perhaps matches TRBD1 (6 bases). Germline V gene data show CDR1 as SGDLS and CDR2 as YYNGEE. The CDR3 has 16 amino acids. Trimming cost V 4 bases and J 0 bases, with 14 bases left between them. The CDR3 loop reads CASSHRAPSSYNEQFF. The CDR3 DNA follows: TGTGCCAGCAGCCACAGGGCCCCGAGCTCCTACAATGAGCAGTTCTTC.

This sequence joins TRBV19 and TRBJ2-1; 7 nucleotides match TRBD1. J was trimmed by 8 bases and V by 10 bases; bases with no gene match: 11. Germline V lookup: CDR1 LNHDA, CDR2 SQIVND (reference sequence). The CDR3 runs to 13 residues. Written as DNA, the CDR3 is TGTGCCAACCAAAAGACAGGGCAAGATGAGCAGTTCTTC. Amino acid sequence: CANQKTGQDEQFF.

CDR3 region: CASSPRQGGGISYEQYF. Written as DNA, the CDR3 is TGTGCCAGCTCACCGAGACAGGGCGGGGGGATTTCCTACGAGCAGTACTTC. V and J are TRBV18 and TRBJ2-7; D might be TRBD2 (8 bases). The CDR3 is made up of 17 amino acids. V lost 3 bases, J lost 1 base, and 19 bases lay in between. From germline, CDR1 is KGHSH and CDR2 LQKENI. The variable domain in full, with the rest retrieved from reference TRBV18 and TRBJ2-7, is NAGVMQNPRHLVRRRGQEARLRCSPMKGHSHVYWYRQLPEEGLKFMVYLQKENIIDESGMPKERFSAEFPKEGPSILRIQQVVRGDSAAYFCASSPRQGGGISYEQYFGPGTRLTVT.

The chain couples TRBV5-1 to TRBJ2-7; 11 nucleotides align to TRBD2. Looked up from germline, CDR1 is SGHRS and CDR2 is YFSETQ. After removal of 1 base from V and 4 bases from J, the junction contained 10 bases not matched to a gene. This CDR3 has 17 residues. CDR3 residues: CASSLSPSTSGSYEQYF. The CDR3 coding sequence is TGCGCCAGCAGCTTGTCCCCGAGTACTAGCGGGAGTTACGAGCAGTACTTC.

The chain joins TRBV10-3 to TRBJ2-5; 13 positions match TRBD2. The CDR3 sequence is 15 residues long. In germline, CDR1 is ENHRY, CDR2 SYGVKD. Losses at the gene ends were 2 bases for V and 5 bases for J; bases not matched to a gene: 2. Here the CDR3 DNA reads TGTGCCATCAGTGAGGGACTAGCGGGAGCGGAGACCCAGTACTTC. Residues: CAISEGLAGAETQYF.

The chain employs TRBV7-8 and TRBJ1-1; no clear D gene. Germline V gives CDR1 SGHVS, CDR2 FQNEAQ. Trimming shortened V by 8 bases and J by 6 bases, and 16 bases separated the two germline ends. CDR3 size: 13 residues. CDR3 loop: CASRTRGRAEAFF. CDR3 coding DNA: TGTGCCAGCCGGACCAGAGGGAGGGCTGAAGCTTTCTTT.

The chain links TRBV6-1 to TRBJ2-3; 10 bases map to TRBD2. The germline CDR1 and CDR2 sequences are MNHNS and SASEGT. V was pared by 0 bases and J by 6 bases, with 6 bases of the junction left unmatched. There are 16 residues in the CDR3. This CDR3 is CASSEAGGSGRDTQYF. CDR3 coding DNA: TGTGCCAGCAGTGAAGCGGGGGGTAGCGGGAGGGATACGCAGTATTTT.

This clone appeared a few times. The chain is built from TRBV9 and TRBJ1-1; D might be TRBD1 (5 bases). The CDR3 covers 13 residues. Looked up from germline, CDR1 is SGDLS and CDR2 is YYNGEE. V lost 4 bases, J lost 4 bases, and 11 bases lay in between. DNA of the CDR3: TGTGCCAGCAGCACGGGGGTGACCACTGAAGCTTTCTTT. Translating it yields CASSTGVTTEAFF.

The table lists this clone with a count of one. The chain couples TRBV4-2 to TRBJ2-1; 11 nucleotides match TRBD2. The CDR3 runs 15 residues. The V segment lost 1 base and the J segment 5 bases; nucleotides outside the gene matches: 1. Germline V lookup: CDR1 LGHNA, CDR2 YNFKEQ. In nucleotides, the CDR3 is TGTGCCAGCAGCCAAGGTAGCGGGGGGGACAATGAGCAGTTCTTC. Residues: CASSQGSGGDNEQFF.